This T cell receptor beta chain was sequenced in a study of T cells in Graves' hyperthyroidism and ophthalmopathy. Germline trimming cut 3 bases from V and 4 bases from J; bases unmatched to any gene: 10. The CDR3 consists of 16 residues. The investigators amplified TCR beta CDR3 regions from RNA transcripts. With the HTBI primer set, the TCR CDR3 went through a first round of RT-PCR. Each CDR3 protein gets one entry after TCRdb re-called the multiplex PCR reads with MiXCR. The data contain 450,000 to 650,000 distinct CDR3 sequences, roughly 20% of them singletons. At least ten counts were recorded for this clonotype.

This TCR came from a man younger than 30 with Graves' hyperthyroidism. Source material: blood. The V and J genes are TRBV12-3 or TRBV12-4 and TRBJ1-1; 8 bases line up with TRBD1. In nucleotides, the CDR3 is TGTGCCAGCAGTTTCTGGTCAGGGGGCCTCGGCACTGAAGCTTTCTTT. Its translation is CASSFWSGGLGTEAFF.